The entry below describes one T cell receptor (beta chain). The data were obtained in a study of CD8 T cells in Susac syndrome. The wider study: Blood was drawn from patients with Susac syndrome. At that point, they were therapy-naive, on corticosteroids, or on intravenous immunoglobulin alone.

Reverse transcription of 0.5 to 1 ug RNA was performed with random hexamers. One entry per CDR3 protein results from TCRdb running MiXCR on the immunoSEQ multiplex PCR reads. The sample holds under 200,000 distinct CDR3 sequences; about 91% are singletons and the top ten take around 0.1%. V shed 6 bases and J 8 bases; nucleotides not matched to a gene: 10. The CDR3 totals 14 residues. Germline CDR1 reads SGHDT; CDR2 reads YYEEEE. The specimen was CD4+ T cells from PBMCs. The J gene is TRBJ1-4, the V gene TRBV5-6; 7 positions agree with TRBD1. The TCR comes from a human donor with Susac syndrome. The CDR3 region has the DNA TGTGCCAGCAAAATCGACAGGGTAGACGAAAAACTGTTTTTT. Translated, it gives CASKIDRVDEKLFF.